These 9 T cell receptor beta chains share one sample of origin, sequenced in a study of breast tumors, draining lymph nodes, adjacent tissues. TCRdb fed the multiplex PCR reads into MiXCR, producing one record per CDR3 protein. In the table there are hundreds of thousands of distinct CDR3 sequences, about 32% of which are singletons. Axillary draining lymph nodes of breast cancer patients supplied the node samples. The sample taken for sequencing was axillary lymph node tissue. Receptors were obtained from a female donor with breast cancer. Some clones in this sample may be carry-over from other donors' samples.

The CDR3 DNA reads TGCAGCAGGACTAGCGGGAGGATCAATGAGCAGTTCTTC. Encoded protein: CSRTSGRINEQFF. The J gene is TRBJ2-1, the V gene TRBV29-1; 14 bases are a match to TRBD2. Per the germline V gene, CDR1 is SQVTM and CDR2 is ANQGSEA. V dropped 8 bases and J dropped 6; count of bases not matched to a gene: 3. This CDR3 spans 13 amino acids.

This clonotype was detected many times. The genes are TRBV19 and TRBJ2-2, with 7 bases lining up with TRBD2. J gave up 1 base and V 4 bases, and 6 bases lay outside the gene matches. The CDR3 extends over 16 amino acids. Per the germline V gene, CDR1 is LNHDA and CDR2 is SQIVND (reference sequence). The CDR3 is CASSTQAGQNTGELFF. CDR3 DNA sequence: TGTGCCAGTAGTACCCAAGCGGGGCAGAACACCGGGGAGCTGTTTTTT.

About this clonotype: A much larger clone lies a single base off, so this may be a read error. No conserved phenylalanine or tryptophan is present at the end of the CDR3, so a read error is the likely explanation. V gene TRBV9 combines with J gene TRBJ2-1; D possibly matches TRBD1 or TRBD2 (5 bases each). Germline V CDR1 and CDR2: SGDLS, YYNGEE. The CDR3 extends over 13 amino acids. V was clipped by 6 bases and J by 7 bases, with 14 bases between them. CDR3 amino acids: CASTPIEGNEQFS. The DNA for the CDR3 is TGTGCCAGCACCCCCATTGAGGGGAATGAGCAGTTCTCC.

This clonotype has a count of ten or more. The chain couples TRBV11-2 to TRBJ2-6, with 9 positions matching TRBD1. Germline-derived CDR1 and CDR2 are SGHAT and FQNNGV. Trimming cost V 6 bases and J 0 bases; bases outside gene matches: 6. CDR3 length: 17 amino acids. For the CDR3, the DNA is TGTGCCAGCAGATCGGGACAGGGCATCTCTGGGGCCAACGTCCTGACTTTC. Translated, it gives CASRSGQGISGANVLTF.

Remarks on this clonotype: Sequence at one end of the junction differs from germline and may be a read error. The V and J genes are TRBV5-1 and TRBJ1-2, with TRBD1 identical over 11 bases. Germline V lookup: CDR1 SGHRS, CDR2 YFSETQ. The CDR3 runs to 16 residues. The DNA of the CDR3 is TGCGTCAGCAGCAAAGCACCATCGGGACAGGGGGGGGGCTACACCTTT. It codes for CVSSKAPSGQGGGYTF.

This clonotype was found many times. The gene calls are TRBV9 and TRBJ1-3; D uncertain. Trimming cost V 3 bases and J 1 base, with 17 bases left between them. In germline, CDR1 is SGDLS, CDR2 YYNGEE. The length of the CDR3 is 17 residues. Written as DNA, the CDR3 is TGTGCCAGCAGCGGAGACCCGGAACCCCGTTCTGGAAACACCATATATTTT. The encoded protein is CASSGDPEPRSGNTIYF.

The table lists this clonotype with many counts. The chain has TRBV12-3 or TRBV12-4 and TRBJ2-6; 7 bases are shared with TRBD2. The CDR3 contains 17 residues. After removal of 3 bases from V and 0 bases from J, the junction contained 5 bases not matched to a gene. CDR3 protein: CASSFGREHSGANVLTF. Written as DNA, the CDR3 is TGTGCCAGCAGTTTCGGGCGGGAGCACTCTGGGGCCAACGTCCTGACTTTC.

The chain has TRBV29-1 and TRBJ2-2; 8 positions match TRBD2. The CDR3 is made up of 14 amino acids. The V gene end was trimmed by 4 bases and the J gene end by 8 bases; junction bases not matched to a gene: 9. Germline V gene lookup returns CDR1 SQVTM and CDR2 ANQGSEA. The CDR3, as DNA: TGCAGCGTTGGGTTAAGCGGGAGCAAGGGGGAGCTGTTTTTT. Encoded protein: CSVGLSGSKGELFF.

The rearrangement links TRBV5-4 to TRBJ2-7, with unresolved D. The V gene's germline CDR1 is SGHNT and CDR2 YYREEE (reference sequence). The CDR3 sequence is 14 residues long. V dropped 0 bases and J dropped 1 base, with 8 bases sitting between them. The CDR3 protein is CASSLDPLSYEQYF. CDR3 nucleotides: TGTGCCAGCAGCTTGGATCCACTTTCCTACGAGCAGTACTTC.